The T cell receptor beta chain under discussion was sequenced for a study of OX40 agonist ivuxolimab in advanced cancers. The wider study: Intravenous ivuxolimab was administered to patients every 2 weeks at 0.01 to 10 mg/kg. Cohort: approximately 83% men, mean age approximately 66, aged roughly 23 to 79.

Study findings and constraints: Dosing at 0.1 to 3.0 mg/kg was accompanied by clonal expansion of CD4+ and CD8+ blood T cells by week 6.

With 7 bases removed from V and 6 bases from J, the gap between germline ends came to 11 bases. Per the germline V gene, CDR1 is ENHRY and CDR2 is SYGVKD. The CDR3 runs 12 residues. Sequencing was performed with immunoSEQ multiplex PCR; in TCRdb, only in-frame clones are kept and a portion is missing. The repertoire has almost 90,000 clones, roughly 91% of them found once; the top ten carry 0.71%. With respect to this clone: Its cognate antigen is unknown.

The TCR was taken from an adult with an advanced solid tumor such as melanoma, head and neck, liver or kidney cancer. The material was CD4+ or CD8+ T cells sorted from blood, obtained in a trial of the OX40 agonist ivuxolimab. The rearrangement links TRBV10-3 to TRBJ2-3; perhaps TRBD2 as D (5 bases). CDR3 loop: CAITAGGDTQYF. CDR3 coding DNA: TGTGCCATCACAGCCGGCGGGGATACGCAGTATTTT.